Each of the 30 T cell receptor beta chains below was sequenced from the same sample in a study of shared clonotypes between healthy human individuals. Profiled with immunoSEQ multiplex PCR; TCRdb holds only in-frame clones, not every one. The sample holds about 2 million clones; about 95% are singletons and the top ten take 0.85% to 1.3%. CD45RO-negative, CCR7-selected cells formed the naive CD8 fraction, which excluded terminally differentiated effector memory CD45RA+ cells. The sequencing sample was made of naive CD8+ T cells sorted from blood. These receptor sequences come from a young man in good health.

A single count supports this clone. This rearrangement joins TRBV19 to TRBJ2-5, with a possible D match to TRBD2 (5 bases). Trimming left V 6 bases short and J 5 bases short, with 19 bases between. This CDR3 is 15 amino acids long. Germline CDR1 reads LNHDA; CDR2 reads SQIVND (reference sequence). The CDR3 DNA is TGTGCCAGTAGCCTGTCGAGGGCCGGTGGGGAGACCCAGTACTTC. Amino acids: CASSLSRAGGETQYF.

V gene TRBV28 combines with J gene TRBJ1-1; possibly TRBD1 for D (5 bases). Deletions cut 2 bases from V and 4 bases from J, with 8 bases between. The germline V gene has CDR1 MDHEN and CDR2 SYDVKM. The CDR3 is 13 residues long. The CDR3 DNA is TGTGCCAGCAGTTTAAGAACAGGCACTGAAGCTTTCTTT. It is translated as CASSLRTGTEAFF.

The V call is TRBV7-2, the J call TRBJ2-5; no firm D call. Germline V gene sequence: CDR1 SGHTA, CDR2 FQGNSA. V was pared by 1 base and J by 4 bases, with 7 bases between. The CDR3 contains 13 residues. DNA for the CDR3: TGTGCCAGCAGCTTAGAAGTCGTAGAGACCCAGTACTTC. Protein sequence: CASSLEVVETQYF.

This chain links TRBV4-1 with TRBJ2-7; a possible D gene is TRBD2 (6 bases). CDR3 length: 15 amino acids. From germline, CDR1 is MGHRA and CDR2 YSYEKL. Between the trimmed V and J ends, which lost 2 bases and 3 bases, there was a span of 14 bases. CDR3 protein: CASSQRSNGGYEQYF. CDR3 in DNA: TGCGCCAGCAGCCAACGGTCAAACGGGGGCTACGAGCAGTACTTC.

The chain links TRBV7-6 to TRBJ1-1, with 8 bases fitting TRBD1. The CDR3 covers 18 residues. V lost 5 bases to trimming and J lost 5 bases; unmatched junction nucleotides: 19. CDR1 and CDR2 (germline): SGHVS, FNYEAQ. CDR3 in DNA: TGTGCCAGCAGCCCAAGGACAGGGTTTAACCAATGGGATACTGAAGCTTTCTTT. Translation gives CASSPRTGFNQWDTEAFF. The full variable domain, rest sourced from reference TRBV7-6 and TRBJ1-1, is GAGVSQSPRYKVTKRGQDVALRCDPISGHVSLYWYRQALGQGPEFLTYFNYEAQQDKSGLPNDRFSAERPEGSISTLTIQRTEQRDSAMYRCASSPRTGFNQWDTEAFFGQGTRLTVV.

A word on this clone: Other DNA sequences in the same sample also yield this CDR3. This chain links TRBV13 with TRBJ2-7; D perhaps matches TRBD1 (6 bases). This CDR3 spans 13 amino acids. V lost 1 base and J 2 bases, leaving 6 bases between the germline ends. CDR1 is PRHDT, CDR2 FYEKMQ, per germline (reference sequence). The CDR3: CASSLEGAYEQYF. CDR3 in DNA: TGTGCCAGCAGCTTAGAGGGGGCCTACGAGCAGTACTTC.

J is TRBJ1-5 and V is TRBV6-1, with D possibly being TRBD1 (5 bases). CDR3 length equals 15 residues. Germline V lookup: CDR1 MNHNS, CDR2 SASEGT. Trimming cost V 6 bases and J 3 bases, with 15 bases left between them. The CDR3 loop reads CASSEPDSHNQPQHF. The CDR3 region has the DNA TGTGCCAGCAGCGAACCCGACAGTCACAATCAGCCCCAGCATTTT.

The rearrangement uses TRBV5-1 and TRBJ2-5; weak D call: TRBD1 (6 bases). The CDR3 sequence is 14 residues long. V gave up 2 bases and J gave up 2 bases, with 10 bases separating them. Germline CDR1 is SGHRS and CDR2 is YFSETQ. CDR3 nucleotide sequence: TGCGCCAGCAGCTTTGAGGACAGTCAAGAGACCCAGTACTTC. Amino acids: CASSFEDSQETQYF.

The V gene is TRBV6-1, the J gene TRBJ2-2; no clear D. CDR3 length: 13 amino acids. The germline V and J ends were trimmed by 4 bases and 3 bases, with 6 bases remaining between them. Per germline, CDR1 MNHNS and CDR2 SASEGT. This chain's CDR3 is CASSAKDTGELFF. The CDR3 nucleotides are TGTGCCAGCAGTGCGAAGGACACCGGGGAGCTGTTTTTT.

V is TRBV13 and J is TRBJ2-1; TRBD2 matches 8 bases. The CDR3 length is 15 residues. The trim removed 5 bases at V and 3 bases at J, leaving 6 bases unmatched. Germline lookup yields CDR1 PRHDT and CDR2 FYEKMQ (reference sequence). The CDR3 region is CASSPLRGGYNEQFF. The CDR3 DNA is TGTGCCAGCAGCCCCCTTCGGGGGGGCTACAATGAGCAGTTCTTC.

The genes are TRBV4-1 and TRBJ2-7, with D perhaps matching TRBD1 (6 bases). This CDR3 has 16 amino acids. Germline V lookup: CDR1 MGHRA, CDR2 YSYEKL. Trimming left V 0 bases short and J 1 base short, with 13 bases between. CDR3 residues: CASSQDTTGGSYEQYF. CDR3 nucleotides: TGCGCCAGCAGCCAAGATACGACAGGCGGTTCCTACGAGCAGTACTTC.

With regard to this clone: In the same sample, other DNA sequences code for this CDR3. The rearrangement links TRBV30 to TRBJ1-5; D unclear. Trimming cost V 0 bases and J 1 base, with 10 bases left between them. The CDR3 consists of 15 residues. Germline V CDR1 and CDR2: GTSNPN, SVGIG (reference sequence). The CDR3 DNA follows: TGTGCCTGGAGTGTACGCGGCCTAAGCAATCAGCCCCAGCATTTT. Residues: CAWSVRGLSNQPQHF.

As for this clone: This sample includes further DNA sequences coding for the same CDR3. The V and J genes are TRBV9 and TRBJ2-7, with D hard to call. The length of the CDR3 is 13 residues. V lost 4 bases, J lost 4 bases, and 12 bases lay in between. Per germline, CDR1 SGDLS and CDR2 YYNGEE. This chain's CDR3 is CASSPSLGYEQYF. The CDR3 region has the DNA TGTGCCAGCAGCCCTTCCCTGGGGTACGAGCAGTACTTC.

The chain has TRBV27 and TRBJ1-4, with TRBD1 identical over 8 bases. CDR1 MNHEY and CDR2 SMNVEV come from the germline V gene (reference sequence). The length of the CDR3 is 18 residues. V shed 5 bases, J shed 1 base, and the junction held 12 bases outside the gene matches. CDR3 loop: CASSPRTGPQETNEKLFF. In DNA, the CDR3 is TGTGCCAGCAGTCCCAGGACAGGGCCACAAGAAACTAATGAAAAACTGTTTTTT.

This clone was seen at least ten times. V gene TRBV29-1 combines with J gene TRBJ1-2; D not resolved. Germline lookup yields CDR1 SQVTM and CDR2 ANQGSEA. The CDR3 runs to 13 residues. Trimming took 7 bases from V and 8 from J, leaving 20 bases between them. The CDR3, as DNA: TGCAGCGCAATATCTAGTGGGGAATACGGCTACACCTTC. Its translation: CSAISSGEYGYTF. Using reference TRBV29-1 and TRBJ1-2 for the parts outside the CDR3, the full variable domain is SAVISQKPSRDICQRGTSLTIQCQVDSQVTMMFWYRQQPGQSLTLIATANQGSEATYESGFVIDKFPISRPNLTFSTLTVSNMSPEDSSIYLCSAISSGEYGYTFGSGTRLTVV.

This clone appeared a single time. This rearrangement joins TRBV4-1 to TRBJ1-4; D is possibly TRBD1 (6 bases). The CDR3 length is 17 residues. V was trimmed by 4 bases and J by 4 bases, leaving 19 bases between them. CDR1 and CDR2 from the germline V gene are MGHRA and YSYEKL. The DNA of the CDR3 is TGCGCCAGCAGCCGAGTCTCAGGGGTTGGGATTAATGAAAAACTGTTTTTT. Amino acid sequence: CASSRVSGVGINEKLFF.

The rearrangement joins TRBV5-1 to TRBJ2-1; tentatively, D is TRBD1 (6 bases). The V end lost 3 bases, the J end lost 8 bases, and 12 bases lay between the germline ends. Germline CDR1 and CDR2: SGHRS and YFSETQ. CDR3 length equals 13 residues. CDR3 sequence (DNA): TGCGCCAGCAGCTCATCCGGGACATATGAGCAGTTCTTC. It encodes CASSSSGTYEQFF.

V gene TRBV7-9 combines with J gene TRBJ2-7; D may match TRBD1 or TRBD2 (5 bases each). The CDR3 runs to 15 residues. Germline assignment: CDR1 SEHNR and CDR2 FQNEAQ (reference sequence). Trimming cost V 5 bases and J 3 bases, with 17 bases left between them. CDR3 in amino acids: CASSLVGDGYYEQYF. The DNA of the CDR3 is TGTGCCAGCAGCCTAGTTGGGGACGGATACTACGAGCAGTACTTC.

This chain joins TRBV6-1 and TRBJ2-3; 8 nucleotides agree with TRBD2. Germline loops: CDR1 MNHNS, CDR2 SASEGT. The length of the CDR3 is 15 residues. V dropped 4 bases and J dropped 0; count of bases not matched to a gene: 3. The CDR3 bases are TGTGCCAGCAGTGGGGTAGCGGGAAGCACAGATACGCAGTATTTT. Translated: CASSGVAGSTDTQYF.

This chain joins TRBV5-1 and TRBJ2-1, with D hard to call. The V end was cut by 4 bases, the J end by 0 bases, with 11 bases between. The germline V gene has CDR1 SGHRS and CDR2 YFSETQ. The CDR3 is 15 residues long. DNA for the CDR3: TGCGCCAGCAGCCCAGAATTTAGCTCCTACAATGAGCAGTTCTTC. Translating it yields CASSPEFSSYNEQFF.

The V and J genes are TRBV4-1 and TRBJ2-7; D is ambiguous. Germline CDR1 and CDR2: MGHRA and YSYEKL. The CDR3 totals 14 residues. The germline V and J ends were trimmed by 3 bases and 9 bases, with 18 bases remaining between them. CDR3 DNA: TGCGCCAGCAGCCAGGAAACGGGCCGTCTAGGGCAGTACTTC. Translating it yields CASSQETGRLGQYF.

DNA for the CDR3: TGTGCCAGCAGAGAGACAATTTCGAACACTGAAGCTTTCTTT. Its translation is CASRETISNTEAFF. V is TRBV2 and J is TRBJ1-1; no definite D call. The CDR3 has 14 amino acids. Trimming took 6 bases from V and 1 from J, leaving 12 bases between them. Per germline, CDR1 SNHLY and CDR2 FYNNEI.

The chain has TRBV4-3 and TRBJ2-2; D possibly corresponds to TRBD1 (6 bases). Trimming pared 4 bases from V and 6 bases from J, leaving 15 bases between. The CDR3 is 15 amino acids. Germline lookup yields CDR1 LGHNA and CDR2 YSLEER. The CDR3 region is CASSLSRQAAGELFF. As DNA, the CDR3 is TGCGCCAGCAGCCTTTCGAGACAGGCGGCCGGGGAGCTGTTTTTT.

This chain uses TRBV27 with TRBJ1-2, with D uncertain. V was cut by 2 bases and J by 8 bases, with 12 bases left in between. This CDR3 is built from 13 residues. Germline values: CDR1 MNHEY, CDR2 SMNVEV (reference sequence). CDR3 in DNA: TGTGCCAGCAGTTTAGGACCGACGGGCGGCTACACCTTC. Translating it yields CASSLGPTGGYTF.

This clone was detected only once. The genes are TRBV15 and TRBJ2-5; D tentatively fits TRBD1 or TRBD2 (5 bases each). The V end was cut by 5 bases, the J end by 0 bases, with 16 bases between. CDR3 length: 16 residues. Germline V lookup: CDR1 LNHNV, CDR2 YYDKDF (reference sequence). CDR3 DNA sequence: TGTGCCACCAGCCCCGAGGTTGGGGGAGACCAAGAGACCCAGTACTTC. Translated: CATSPEVGGDQETQYF. Full variable domain (outside the CDR3, taken from reference TRBV15 and TRBJ2-5): DAMVIQNPRYQVTQFGKPVTLSCSQTLNHNVMYWYQQKSSQAPKLLFHYYDKDFNNEADTPDNFQSRRPNTSFCFLDIRSPGLGDTAMYLCATSPEVGGDQETQYFGPGTRLLVL.

The genes are TRBV27 and TRBJ2-7, with TRBD1 identical over 7 bases. This CDR3 contains 13 residues. J was trimmed by 6 bases and V by 1 base; bases with no gene match: 3. Germline CDR1 reads MNHEY; CDR2 reads SMNVEV (reference sequence). The CDR3 loop is CASSLFTGVEQYF. The DNA of the CDR3 is TGTGCCAGCAGTTTATTTACAGGGGTCGAGCAGTACTTC.

This sequence joins TRBV9 and TRBJ2-1; 9 nucleotides align to TRBD1. The V segment lost 2 bases and the J segment 1 base; nucleotides outside the gene matches: 4. Germline values: CDR1 SGDLS, CDR2 YYNGEE. The CDR3 spans 16 residues. The CDR3 coding sequence is TGTGCCAGCAGCGTCTCGGGACAGGGTTCCTACAATGAGCAGTTCTTC. Its protein is CASSVSGQGSYNEQFF.

With respect to this clone: A much larger clone lies a single base off, so this may be a read error. The chain employs TRBV2 and TRBJ2-5; 9 bases are a match to TRBD1. The J call could be wrong; TRBJ2-7 is a better fit for the DNA end. This CDR3 contains 13 residues. The germline V gene has CDR1 SNHLY and CDR2 FYNNEI. The CDR3 bases are TGTGCCAGCAGTGTGGGACAGGGCTACGAGCAGTACTTC. Protein: CASSVGQGYEQYF.

V gene TRBV5-4 combines with J gene TRBJ2-1; 11 bases line up with TRBD1. CDR1 is SGHNT and CDR2 is YYREEE in the germline V gene (reference sequence). V was clipped by 9 bases and J by 5 bases; unmatched bases: 7. This CDR3 is built from 14 residues. The CDR3 loop is CAILRDRGDNEQFF. The CDR3 DNA reads as TGTGCCATCCTCCGGGACAGGGGGGACAATGAGCAGTTCTTC.

DNA of the CDR3: TGTGCCAGCAGCGCGAGTGGAGGGGGCCAGAACACCGGGGAGCTGTTTTTT. Translating gives CASSASGGGQNTGELFF. The chain carries TRBV9 and TRBJ2-2, with a weak D call TRBD1 (7 bases). Germline V gene lookup returns CDR1 SGDLS and CDR2 YYNGEE. The CDR3 contains 17 residues. Deletions cut 3 bases from V and 1 base from J, with 16 bases between. The entire variable domain, with the rest obtained from reference TRBV9 and TRBJ2-2, is as follows: DSGVTQTPKHLITATGQRVTLRCSPRSGDLSVYWYQQSLDQGLQFLIQYYNGEERAKGNILERFSAQQFPDLHSELNLSSLELGDSALYFCASSASGGGQNTGELFFGEGSRLTVL.